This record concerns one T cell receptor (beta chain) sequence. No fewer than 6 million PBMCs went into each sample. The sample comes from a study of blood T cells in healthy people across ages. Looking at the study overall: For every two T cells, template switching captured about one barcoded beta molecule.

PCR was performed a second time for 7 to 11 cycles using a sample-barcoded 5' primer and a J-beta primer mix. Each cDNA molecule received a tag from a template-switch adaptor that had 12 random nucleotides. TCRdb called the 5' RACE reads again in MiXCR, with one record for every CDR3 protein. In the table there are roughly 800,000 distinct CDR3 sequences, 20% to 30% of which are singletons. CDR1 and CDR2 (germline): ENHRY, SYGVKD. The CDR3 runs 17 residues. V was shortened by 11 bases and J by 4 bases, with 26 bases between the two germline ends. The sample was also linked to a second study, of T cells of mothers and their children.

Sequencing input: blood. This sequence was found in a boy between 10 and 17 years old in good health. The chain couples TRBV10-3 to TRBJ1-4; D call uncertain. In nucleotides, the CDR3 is TGTGCCCCCCGGGCCGCTGATACACGTCCCGTTAATGAAAAACTGTTTTTT. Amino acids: CAPRAADTRPVNEKLFF.